Below are 26 T cell receptor beta chains sequenced from a single sample in a study of immune evolution from preneoplasia to lung adenocarcinoma. Profiled with immunoSEQ multiplex PCR; TCRdb holds only in-frame clones, not every one. This repertoire shows several thousand clones, 80% to 90% found once; its top ten account for almost 6%. Sequencing used FFPE minimally invasive lung adenocarcinoma tissue. The receptor set was obtained from a person between 65 and 80 years old with lung adenocarcinoma.

This clone showed up just a few times. CDR3 sequence reads: CASSLTGEAFF. The CDR3 DNA follows: TGTGCCAGCAGCTTAACCGGGGAAGCTTTCTTT. This chain joins TRBV7-8 and TRBJ1-1; no definite D call. The ends were cut back, 2 bases at V and 8 bases at J, with 6 bases in the middle. CDR1 and CDR2 from the germline V gene are SGHVS and FQNEAQ. This CDR3 contains 11 residues. The variable domain in full, completed from reference TRBV7-8 and TRBJ1-1, reads GAGVSQSPRYKVAKRGQDVALRCDPISGHVSLFWYQQALGQGPEFLTYFQNEAQLDKSGLPSDRFFAERPEGSVSTLKIQRTQQEDSAVYLCASSLTGEAFFGQGTRLTVV.

This rearrangement joins TRBV18 to TRBJ1-6; 8 bases match TRBD1. V gave up 3 bases and J gave up 6 bases; unmatched junction bases: 19. This CDR3 spans 20 amino acids. Germline V gene lookup returns CDR1 KGHSH and CDR2 LQKENI. CDR3 bases: TGTGCCAGCTCACCCTTTGCCCCGTCGGGACAGGCACTCCTTAATTCACCCCTCCACTTT. It specifies CASSPFAPSGQALLNSPLHF.

The V and J genes are TRBV19 and TRBJ2-7; unclear D gene. The CDR3 consists of 16 residues. Germline CDR1 is LNHDA and CDR2 is SQIVND (reference sequence). V lost 3 bases and J 0 bases, leaving 15 bases between the germline ends. CDR3 in DNA: TGTGCCAGTAGTATTGGTGACCTCACGTACTCCTACGAGCAGTACTTC. It specifies CASSIGDLTYSYEQYF.

V is TRBV6-5 and J is TRBJ1-2; D gene unclear. The CDR3 extends over 13 amino acids. Germline CDR1 and CDR2: MNHEY and SVGAGI. V lost 0 bases to trimming and J lost 8 bases, with 10 bases between them. For the CDR3, the DNA is TGTGCCAGCAGTTACTCAAGCGGGGTGGGCTACACCTTC. It is translated as CASSYSSGVGYTF.

V usage is TRBV10-3 and J usage is TRBJ1-1; 10 nucleotides agree with TRBD1. Looked up from germline, CDR1 is ENHRY and CDR2 is SYGVKD. The V gene end was trimmed by 8 bases and the J gene end by 9 bases; junction bases not matched to a gene: 15. The CDR3 has 15 amino acids. CDR3 amino acids: CAIQPRQGAVDKAFF. As DNA, the CDR3 is TGTGCCATCCAACCCCGACAGGGGGCGGTAGATAAAGCTTTCTTT.

CDR3 sequence reads: CASSLRQGMSNQPQHF. The CDR3 coding sequence is TGTGCCAGCAGTTTACGACAGGGGATGAGCAATCAGCCCCAGCATTTT. The chain is built from TRBV28 and TRBJ1-5; the match to TRBD1 covers 8 bases. This CDR3 is built from 16 residues. CDR1 and CDR2 (germline): MDHEN, SYDVKM. V lost 2 bases to trimming and J lost 1 base; unmatched junction nucleotides: 4.

The chain combines TRBV2 with TRBJ1-1; 10 positions agree with TRBD1. Germline V gene lookup returns CDR1 SNHLY and CDR2 FYNNEI. The trim removed 6 bases at V and 2 bases at J, leaving 9 bases unmatched. The CDR3 contains 16 residues. The CDR3 sequence is CASRRQGAEKNTEAFF. CDR3 nucleotide sequence: TGTGCCAGCAGACGACAGGGGGCCGAGAAAAACACTGAAGCTTTCTTT.

This rearrangement joins TRBV6-5 to TRBJ2-7; D ambiguous. Germline-derived CDR1 and CDR2 are MNHEY and SVGAGI. V was trimmed by 2 bases and J by 2 bases, leaving 10 bases between them. This CDR3 contains 14 residues. CDR3 coding DNA: TGTGCCAGCAGTTACAAGGACGGGCCCTACGAGCAGTACTTC. It encodes CASSYKDGPYEQYF.

The rearrangement uses TRBV28 and TRBJ2-3; 9 bases agree with TRBD2. Germline CDR1 reads MDHEN; CDR2 reads SYDVKM. The CDR3 has 15 amino acids. With V trimmed by 6 bases and J by 5 bases, 9 bases remained unmatched. The CDR3 loop is CASSQAAGGLDTQYF. Written as DNA, the CDR3 is TGTGCCAGCAGCCAAGCGGCGGGGGGGCTAGATACGCAGTATTTT.

V usage is TRBV7-9 and J usage is TRBJ1-1, with a possible D match to TRBD1 (6 bases). The V end lost 6 bases, the J end lost 5 bases, and 13 bases lay between the germline ends. The CDR3 loop spans 13 amino acids. Germline V CDR1 and CDR2: SEHNR, FQNEAQ (reference sequence). The CDR3 nucleotides read TGTGCCAGCAGGGCCGGGACAAGTACTGAAGCTTTCTTT. Translating it yields CASRAGTSTEAFF.

The J gene is TRBJ2-2, the V gene TRBV5-4; D is unclear. This CDR3 contains 14 residues. Per germline, CDR1 SGHNT and CDR2 YYREEE (reference sequence). Trimming removed 0 bases at V and 6 bases at J, with 9 bases between. The CDR3 nucleotides read TGTGCCAGCAGCTTGGGCTCCGTGTCCGGGGAGCTGTTTTTT. It is translated as CASSLGSVSGELFF.

The chain has TRBV10-3 and TRBJ1-4, with D possibly being TRBD1 (6 bases). This CDR3 spans 13 amino acids. V was trimmed by 4 bases and J by 7 bases, leaving 10 bases between them. Germline CDR1 ENHRY, CDR2 SYGVKD. The CDR3 region has the DNA TGTGCCATCAGTGGGGGGGCTGCTGAAAAACTGTTTTTT. Translated: CAISGGAAEKLFF.

This clone has a single count. The chain recombines TRBV15 with TRBJ2-5; D unclear. The V end lost 2 bases, the J end lost 2 bases, and 18 bases lay between the germline ends. Germline CDR1 is LNHNV and CDR2 is YYDKDF (reference sequence). The CDR3 is made up of 17 amino acids. Here the CDR3 reads CATSRSSFSRLQETQYF. In DNA form, the CDR3 reads TGTGCCACCAGCAGATCTTCTTTCTCCAGGCTTCAAGAGACCCAGTACTTC. Full variable domain (remainder filled in from reference TRBV15 and TRBJ2-5): DAMVIQNPRYQVTQFGKPVTLSCSQTLNHNVMYWYQQKSSQAPKLLFHYYDKDFNNEADTPDNFQSRRPNTSFCFLDIRSPGLGDTAMYLCATSRSSFSRLQETQYFGPGTRLLVL.

The V gene is TRBV2, the J gene TRBJ1-6; possible D gene TRBD1, 6 bases. Germline V gives CDR1 SNHLY, CDR2 FYNNEI. The CDR3 has 16 amino acids. Trimming shortened V by 6 bases and J by 0 bases, and 12 bases separated the two germline ends. In DNA, the CDR3 is TGTGCCAGCAGCTACGGGACACTCTCCTATAATTCACCCCTCCACTTT. Residues: CASSYGTLSYNSPLHF.

The chain is built from TRBV7-6 and TRBJ2-1; possible D gene TRBD2, 6 bases. Germline V lookup: CDR1 SGHVS, CDR2 FNYEAQ. This CDR3 has 17 amino acids. Trimming took 2 bases from V and 3 from J, leaving 17 bases between them. CDR3 sequence: CASSLLSATRGYNEQFF. The CDR3 region has the DNA TGTGCCAGCAGCTTACTATCTGCGACTAGGGGCTACAATGAGCAGTTCTTC.

This clone was found once. The chain employs TRBV11-1 and TRBJ1-1; unclear D gene. The ends were cut back, 1 base at V and 0 bases at J, with 3 bases in the middle. This CDR3 spans 13 amino acids. CDR1 SGHAT and CDR2 FQDESV come from the germline V gene (reference sequence). The CDR3 is CASSLVVNTEAFF. CDR3 sequence (DNA): TGTGCCAGCAGCTTAGTGGTGAACACTGAAGCTTTCTTT.

The chain recombines TRBV19 with TRBJ1-1; no clear D. CDR3 size: 14 residues. V was shortened by 1 base and J by 0 bases, with 6 bases between the two germline ends. CDR1 is LNHDA, CDR2 SQIVND, per germline (reference sequence). The DNA for the CDR3 is TGTGCCAGTAGTATAGCAGCAATGAACACTGAAGCTTTCTTT. Its protein product is CASSIAAMNTEAFF.

On this clone: At one of its ends the junction is not consistent with the germline gene, which may arise from a read error. The chain combines TRBV29-1 with TRBJ1-1, with 7 bases aligning to TRBD1. CDR3 size: 13 residues. From germline, CDR1 is SQVTM and CDR2 ANQGSEA. CDR3 in amino acids: CSVEGQEGTEAFF. The CDR3, as DNA: TGCAGCGTAGAAGGACAGGAAGGGACTGAAGCTTTCTTT.

The chain joins TRBV10-1 to TRBJ1-6; D is uncertain. From germline, CDR1 is WNHNN and CDR2 SYGVQD (reference sequence). Trimming left V 0 bases short and J 9 bases short, with 6 bases between. The CDR3 runs to 13 residues. CDR3 sequence reads: CASSESESSPLHF. CDR3 sequence (DNA): TGCGCCAGCAGTGAGTCCGAAAGTTCACCCCTCCACTTT.

In regard to this clone: A junction end diverges from the germline sequence, so it may reflect a read error. V and J are TRBV11-3 and TRBJ2-1, with TRBD2 matching over 8 bases. Germline V gives CDR1 SGHNT, CDR2 YENEEA. The CDR3 consists of 13 residues. The CDR3 bases are TGTGTCAGCAGCTTAGGACTAGCTGATGAGCAGTTCTTC. It is translated as CVSSLGLADEQFF.

Worth noting for this clone: At one of its ends the junction is not consistent with the germline gene, which may arise from a read error. Within the sample, other DNA sequences also encode this same CDR3. The gene calls are TRBV5-1 and TRBJ1-2; no reliable D call. The CDR3 covers 14 residues. Germline V gene lookup returns CDR1 SGHRS and CDR2 YFSETQ. This chain's CDR3 is CASSLDGRNYGYTF. CDR3 DNA sequence: TGCGCCAGTAGCTTGGACGGCAGGAACTATGGCTACACCTTC.

The chain recombines TRBV25-1 with TRBJ1-1; D is ambiguous. The ends were cut back, 5 bases at V and 11 bases at J, with 12 bases in the middle. Germline V CDR1 and CDR2: MGHDK, SYGVNS. This CDR3 has 11 residues. For the CDR3, the DNA is TGTGCCAGCAGTTCCGAATTGAAGGCTTTCTTT. Its translation: CASSSELKAFF.

This clone is a singleton in its sample. The chain couples TRBV7-6 to TRBJ2-6; D call uncertain. CDR3 length: 15 amino acids. Trimming shortened V by 0 bases and J by 2 bases, and 5 bases separated the two germline ends. CDR1 is SGHVS and CDR2 is FNYEAQ in the germline V gene. The CDR3 DNA reads TGTGCCAGCAGCTTAGCACAGCCTGGGGCCAACGTCCTGACTTTC. Amino acid sequence: CASSLAQPGANVLTF.

V and J are TRBV2 and TRBJ1-4, with D possibly TRBD1 on 5 matching bases. The CDR3 is 14 residues long. Germline V gene data show CDR1 as SNHLY and CDR2 as FYNNEI. V lost 7 bases, J lost 4 bases, and 13 bases lay in between. CDR3 sequence (DNA): TGTGCCAGCAATCGCGACAGAAATAATGAAAAACTGTTTTTT. It specifies CASNRDRNNEKLFF.

The rearrangement links TRBV7-8 to TRBJ1-2; D perhaps matches TRBD1 (5 bases). V lost 5 bases to trimming and J lost 7 bases, with 17 bases between them. Germline CDR1 reads SGHVS; CDR2 reads FQNEAQ. The CDR3 is 14 residues long. CDR3 amino acids: CASSPWDLGGGYTF. DNA of the CDR3: TGTGCCAGCAGCCCATGGGACCTCGGGGGTGGCTACACCTTC.

The CDR3 DNA reads TGTGCCAGCAGTGATTCGTGGGGGAAATACAATGAGCAGTTCTTC. Translation gives CASSDSWGKYNEQFF. V usage is TRBV6-1 and J usage is TRBJ2-1; D is perhaps TRBD1 or TRBD2 (5 bases each). CDR3 size: 15 residues. V was trimmed by 3 bases and J by 4 bases, leaving 13 bases between them. Germline V CDR1 and CDR2: MNHNS, SASEGT.